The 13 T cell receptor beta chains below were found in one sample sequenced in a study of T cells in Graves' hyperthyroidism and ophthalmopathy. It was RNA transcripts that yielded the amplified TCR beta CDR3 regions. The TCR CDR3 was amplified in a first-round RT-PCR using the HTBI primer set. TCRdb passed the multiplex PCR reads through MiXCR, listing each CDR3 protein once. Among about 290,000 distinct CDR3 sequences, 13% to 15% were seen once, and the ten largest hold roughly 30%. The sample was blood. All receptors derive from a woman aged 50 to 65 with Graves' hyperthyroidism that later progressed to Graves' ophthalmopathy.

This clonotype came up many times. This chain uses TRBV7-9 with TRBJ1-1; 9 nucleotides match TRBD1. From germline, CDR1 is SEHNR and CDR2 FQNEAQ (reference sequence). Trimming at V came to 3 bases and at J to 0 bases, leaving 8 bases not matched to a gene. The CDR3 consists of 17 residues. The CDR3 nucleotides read TGTGCCAGCAGCTTGATTACAGGGGGCAGTATGAACACTGAAGCTTTCTTT. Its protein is CASSLITGGSMNTEAFF.

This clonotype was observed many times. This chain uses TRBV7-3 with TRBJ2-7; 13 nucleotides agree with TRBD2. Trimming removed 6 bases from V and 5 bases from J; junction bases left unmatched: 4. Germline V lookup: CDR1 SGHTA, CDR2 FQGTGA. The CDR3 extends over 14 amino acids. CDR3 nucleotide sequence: TGTGCCAGCAGGCGGACTAGCGGGAGACACGAGCAGTACTTC. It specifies CASRRTSGRHEQYF.

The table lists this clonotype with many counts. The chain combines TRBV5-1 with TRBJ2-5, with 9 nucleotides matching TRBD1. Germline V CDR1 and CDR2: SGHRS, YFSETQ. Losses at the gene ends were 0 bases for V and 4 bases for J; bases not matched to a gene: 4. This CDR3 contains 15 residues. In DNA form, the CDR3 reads TGCGCCAGCAGCTTGGAGGGGACAGGGACAGAGACCCAGTACTTC. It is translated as CASSLEGTGTETQYF. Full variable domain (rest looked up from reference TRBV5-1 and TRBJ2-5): KAGVTQTPRYLIKTRGQQVTLSCSPISGHRSVSWYQQTPGQGLQFLFEYFSETQRNKGNFPGRFSGRQFSNSRSEMNVSTLELGDSALYLCASSLEGTGTETQYFGPGTRLLVL.

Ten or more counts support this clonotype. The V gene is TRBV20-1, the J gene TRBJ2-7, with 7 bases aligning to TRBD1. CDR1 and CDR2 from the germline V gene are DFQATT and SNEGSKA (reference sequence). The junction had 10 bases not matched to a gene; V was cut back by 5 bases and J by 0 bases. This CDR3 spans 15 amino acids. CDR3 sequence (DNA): TGCAGTGCTCACGAAGGGACAGAAAGCTCCTACGAGCAGTACTTC. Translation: CSAHEGTESSYEQYF.

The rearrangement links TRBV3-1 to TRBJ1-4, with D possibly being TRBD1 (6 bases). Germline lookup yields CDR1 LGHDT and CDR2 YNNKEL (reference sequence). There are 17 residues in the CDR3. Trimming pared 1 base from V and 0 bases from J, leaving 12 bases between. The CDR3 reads CASSQGDTVATNEKLFF. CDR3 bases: TGTGCCAGCAGCCAAGGGGACACAGTTGCAACTAATGAAAAACTGTTTTTT. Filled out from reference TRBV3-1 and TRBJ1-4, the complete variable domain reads DTAVSQTPKYLVTQMGNDKSIKCEQNLGHDTMYWYKQDSKKFLKIMFSYNNKELIINETVPNRFSPKSPDKAHLNLHINSLELGDSAVYFCASSQGDTVATNEKLFFGSGTQLSVL.

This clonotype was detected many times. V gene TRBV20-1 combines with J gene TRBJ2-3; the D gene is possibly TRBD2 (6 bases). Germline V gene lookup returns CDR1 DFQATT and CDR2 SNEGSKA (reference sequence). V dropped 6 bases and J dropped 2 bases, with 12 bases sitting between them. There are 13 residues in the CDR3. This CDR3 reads CSASPSATDTQYF. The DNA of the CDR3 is TGCAGTGCCAGTCCTAGCGCCACAGATACGCAGTATTTT.

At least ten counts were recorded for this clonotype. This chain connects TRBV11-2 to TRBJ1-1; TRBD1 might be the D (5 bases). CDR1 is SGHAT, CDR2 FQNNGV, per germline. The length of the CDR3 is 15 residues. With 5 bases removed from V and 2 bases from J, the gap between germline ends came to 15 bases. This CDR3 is CASSQQWGPNTEAFF. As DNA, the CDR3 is TGTGCCAGCAGCCAACAATGGGGACCAAACACTGAAGCTTTCTTT. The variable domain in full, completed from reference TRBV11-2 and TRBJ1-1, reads EAGVAQSPRYKIIEKRQSVAFWCNPISGHATLYWYQQILGQGPKLLIQFQNNGVVDDSQLPKDRFSAERLKGVDSTLKIQPAKLEDSAVYLCASSQQWGPNTEAFFGQGTRLTVV.

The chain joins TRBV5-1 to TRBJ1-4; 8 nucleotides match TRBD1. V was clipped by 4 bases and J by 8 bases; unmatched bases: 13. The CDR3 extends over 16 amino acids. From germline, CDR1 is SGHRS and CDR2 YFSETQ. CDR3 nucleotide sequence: TGCGCCAGCAGCGCCACAGGGGGACGTCAATCGGAAAAACTGTTTTTT. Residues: CASSATGGRQSEKLFF.

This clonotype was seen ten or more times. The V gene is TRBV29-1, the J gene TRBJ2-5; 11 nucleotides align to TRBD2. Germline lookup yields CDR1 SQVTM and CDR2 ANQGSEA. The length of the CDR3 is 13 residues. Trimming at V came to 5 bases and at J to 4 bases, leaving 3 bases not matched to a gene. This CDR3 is CSVFTSGRETQYF. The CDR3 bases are TGCAGCGTTTTCACTAGCGGGAGAGAGACCCAGTACTTC.

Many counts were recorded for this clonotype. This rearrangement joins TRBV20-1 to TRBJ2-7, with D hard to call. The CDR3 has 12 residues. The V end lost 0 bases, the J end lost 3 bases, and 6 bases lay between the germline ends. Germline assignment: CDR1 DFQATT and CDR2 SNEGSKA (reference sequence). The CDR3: CSAREYLYEQYF. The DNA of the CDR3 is TGCAGTGCTAGAGAATACCTCTACGAGCAGTACTTC.

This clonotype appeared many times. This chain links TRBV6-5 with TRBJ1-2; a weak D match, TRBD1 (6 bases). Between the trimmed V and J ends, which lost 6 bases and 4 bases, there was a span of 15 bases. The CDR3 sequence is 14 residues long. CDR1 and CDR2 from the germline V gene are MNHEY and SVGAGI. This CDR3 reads CASSPQGWGYGYTF. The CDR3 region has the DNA TGTGCCAGCAGCCCCCAGGGGTGGGGCTATGGCTACACCTTC.

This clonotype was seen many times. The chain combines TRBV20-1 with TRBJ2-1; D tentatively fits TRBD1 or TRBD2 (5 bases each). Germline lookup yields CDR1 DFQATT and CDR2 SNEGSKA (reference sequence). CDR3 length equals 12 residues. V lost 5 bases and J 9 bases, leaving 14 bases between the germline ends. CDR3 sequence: CSAEGLVREQFF. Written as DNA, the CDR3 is TGCAGTGCTGAGGGGTTAGTGCGTGAGCAGTTCTTC.

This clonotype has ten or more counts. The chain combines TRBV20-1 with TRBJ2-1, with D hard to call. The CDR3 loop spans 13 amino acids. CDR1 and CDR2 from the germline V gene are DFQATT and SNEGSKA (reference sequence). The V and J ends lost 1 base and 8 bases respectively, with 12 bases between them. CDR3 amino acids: CSARGRLAYEQFF. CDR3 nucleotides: TGCAGTGCTAGAGGCCGTTTGGCTTATGAGCAGTTCTTC.